A single sample gave rise to the 27 T cell receptor beta chains below, sequenced in a study of cytomegalovirus exposure and HLA in healthy donors. With 60 Vbeta and 13 Jbeta primers, the PCR was carried out. Measured with immunoSEQ multiplex PCR; TCRdb has only the in-frame clones, and not every one. The sample has approximately 170,000 clones; approximately 76% are singletons. The specimen sequenced was PBMCs. These receptors were obtained from a woman aged 18 to 35 in good health and CMV-seropositive.

The chain carries TRBV7-8 and TRBJ2-2; D perhaps matches TRBD2 (6 bases). This CDR3 comprises 13 residues. V was trimmed by 5 bases and J by 5 bases, leaving 9 bases between them. Germline loops: CDR1 SGHVS, CDR2 FQNEAQ. The DNA for the CDR3 is TGTGCCAGCAGCCCACGGGGGACCGGGGAGCTGTTTTTT. Protein product: CASSPRGTGELFF.

This clone was seen once. V and J are TRBV7-2 and TRBJ1-5; D not certain. Germline values: CDR1 SGHTA, CDR2 FQGNSA. V lost 4 bases and J 7 bases, leaving 11 bases between the germline ends. There are 13 residues in the CDR3. The CDR3 region has the DNA TGTGCCAGCAGCTCAGAGGCGGGGCAGCCCCAGCATTTT. It codes for CASSSEAGQPQHF.

The chain uses TRBV7-9 and TRBJ2-1, with D possibly matching TRBD2 (6 bases). Germline CDR1 and CDR2: SEHNR and FQNEAQ (reference sequence). The V end was cut by 6 bases, the J end by 2 bases, with 17 bases between. The CDR3 has 16 residues. CDR3 sequence: CASSPSRREPYNEQFF. CDR3 sequence (DNA): TGTGCCAGCAGTCCTTCGAGACGGGAGCCCTACAATGAGCAGTTCTTC.

V and J are TRBV15 and TRBJ2-5; a possible D gene is TRBD1 (7 bases). The DNA matches TRBJ2-7 better at its end, which makes the J call doubtful. The CDR3 extends over 15 amino acids. In germline, CDR1 is LNHNV, CDR2 YYDKDF (reference sequence). CDR3 loop: CATSRDRGTEYEQYF. The CDR3 coding sequence is TGTGCCACCAGCAGAGACCGCGGGACAGAGTACGAGCAGTACTTC.

The chain uses TRBV2 and TRBJ2-1; tentative D call: TRBD2 (5 bases). Trimming took 4 bases from V and 4 from J, leaving 11 bases between them. The CDR3 is 14 residues long. Germline V gene sequence: CDR1 SNHLY, CDR2 FYNNEI. CDR3 DNA sequence: TGTGCCAGCAGTGGCCTAGCTAATTACAATGAGCAGTTCTTC. Protein product: CASSGLANYNEQFF.

The rearrangement uses TRBV5-6 and TRBJ1-5, with D perhaps TRBD1 (6 bases). CDR3 length equals 15 residues. Trimming left V 0 bases short and J 4 bases short, with 11 bases between. CDR1 is SGHDT and CDR2 is YYEEEE in the germline V gene. The CDR3: CASSLGGGWNQPQHF. The CDR3 DNA reads as TGTGCCAGCAGCTTGGGAGGGGGATGGAATCAGCCCCAGCATTTT.

The genes are TRBV2 and TRBJ1-4; tentative D call: TRBD1 (6 bases). The CDR3 is made up of 15 amino acids. The V gene's germline CDR1 is SNHLY and CDR2 FYNNEI. Deletions cut 4 bases from V and 8 bases from J, with 17 bases between. The CDR3 DNA sequence: TGTGCCAGCAGTGCCTCCCCGGGACAAGGCGAAAAACTGTTTTTT. It is translated as CASSASPGQGEKLFF.

J is TRBJ1-3 and V is TRBV27; no definite D call. Trimming took 3 bases from V and 0 from J, leaving 12 bases between them. Germline V gene data show CDR1 as MNHEY and CDR2 as SMNVEV (reference sequence). The CDR3 consists of 16 residues. CDR3 nucleotide sequence: TGTGCCAGCAGTTTGTCCGCCCGGTTCTCTGGAAACACCATATATTTT. This translates into CASSLSARFSGNTIYF.

This clone was observed a handful of times. Distinct nucleotide sequences in the sample also encode this CDR3. The chain couples TRBV5-1 to TRBJ2-7, with 12 positions matching TRBD2. J was trimmed by 4 bases and V by 0 bases; bases with no gene match: 5. The CDR3 covers 16 residues. Per germline, CDR1 SGHRS and CDR2 YFSETQ. The CDR3 bases are TGCGCCAGCAGCTTGGCAGGACTAGCGGGGACGTACGAGCAGTACTTC. This sequence encodes CASSLAGLAGTYEQYF.

The genes are TRBV5-6 and TRBJ1-2; possible D gene TRBD1, 6 bases. This CDR3 comprises 12 residues. V lost 5 bases and J 4 bases, leaving 9 bases between the germline ends. Looked up from germline, CDR1 is SGHDT and CDR2 is YYEEEE. In DNA form, the CDR3 reads TGTGCCAGCAGTCCACAGGGCTATGGCTACACCTTC. This codes for CASSPQGYGYTF. The variable domain in full, completed from reference TRBV5-6 and TRBJ1-2, reads DAGVTQSPTHLIKTRGQQVTLRCSPKSGHDTVSWYQQALGQGPQFIFQYYEEEERQRGNFPDRFSGHQFPNYSSELNVNALLLGDSALYLCASSPQGYGYTFGSGTRLTVV.

The chain is built from TRBV30 and TRBJ1-1; a possible D gene is TRBD1 (5 bases). V shed 0 bases and J shed 5 bases, with 10 bases lying between them. The CDR3 is made up of 13 amino acids. The germline CDR1 and CDR2 sequences are GTSNPN and SVGIG (reference sequence). The CDR3 coding sequence is TGTGCCTGGAGTGTAAGCCGGGGGACTGAAGCTTTCTTT. This gives the protein CAWSVSRGTEAFF.

The rearrangement joins TRBV5-6 to TRBJ1-1; possibly TRBD1 for D (6 bases). Deletions cut 6 bases from V and 1 base from J, with 13 bases between. CDR3 size: 14 residues. Per germline, CDR1 SGHDT and CDR2 YYEEEE. DNA for the CDR3: TGTGCCAGCATTAGACAGGTGGGGAACACTGAAGCTTTCTTT. It yields the protein CASIRQVGNTEAFF.

This chain joins TRBV10-3 and TRBJ2-1, with a possible D match to TRBD2 (6 bases). From germline, CDR1 is ENHRY and CDR2 SYGVKD. Trimming cost V 9 bases and J 5 bases, with 14 bases left between them. CDR3 size: 13 residues. The CDR3 is CAIGPSANNEQFF. CDR3 DNA sequence: TGTGCCATTGGGCCTAGCGCAAACAATGAGCAGTTCTTC.

The V call is TRBV29-1, the J call TRBJ2-2; 8 positions match TRBD2. The CDR3 spans 15 residues. The V and J ends lost 4 bases and 4 bases, in that order; junction bases with no gene match: 8. Germline CDR1 SQVTM, CDR2 ANQGSEA. CDR3 bases: TGCAGCGTTGGCCGCGGGGGGCGGGGCACCGGGGAGCTGTTTTTT. It specifies CSVGRGGRGTGELFF.

The chain is built from TRBV4-3 and TRBJ2-7; a weak D match, TRBD2 (5 bases). Germline V lookup: CDR1 LGHNA, CDR2 YSLEER. The CDR3 is 15 amino acids. Trimming removed 0 bases at V and 2 bases at J, with 11 bases between. Written as DNA, the CDR3 is TGCGCCAGCAGCCAAGAAAGCGGATTAACCTACGAGCAGTACTTC. Translated: CASSQESGLTYEQYF.

V and J are TRBV6-5 and TRBJ1-5; unclear D gene. Trimming removed 4 bases from V and 4 bases from J, with 8 bases in between. This CDR3 contains 13 residues. The V gene's germline CDR1 is MNHEY and CDR2 SVGAGI. The CDR3 here is CASSSTSNQPQHF. The CDR3, as DNA: TGTGCCAGCAGTTCTACTTCTAATCAGCCCCAGCATTTT.

CDR3 in amino acids: CATSPQHAGELFF. The CDR3 coding sequence is TGTGCCACCAGCCCCCAACATGCCGGGGAGCTGTTTTTT. The rearrangement joins TRBV15 to TRBJ2-2; no clear D gene. Trimming stripped 5 bases from V and 6 bases from J, with 10 bases between. The length of the CDR3 is 13 residues. The V gene's germline CDR1 is LNHNV and CDR2 YYDKDF (reference sequence).

The chain uses TRBV6-5 and TRBJ1-1; the D gene is possibly TRBD1 (6 bases). CDR3 length: 13 residues. Germline V lookup: CDR1 MNHEY, CDR2 SVGAGI. V was clipped by 7 bases and J by 4 bases, with 13 bases between them. The CDR3 nucleotides are TGTGCCAGCACCACTGGGGGCCTCACTGAAGCTTTCTTT. It codes for CASTTGGLTEAFF.

The chain links TRBV7-2 to TRBJ1-4; D remains unclear. V was clipped by 8 bases and J by 0 bases, with 7 bases between them. Germline assignment: CDR1 SGHTA and CDR2 FQGNSA. The CDR3 loop spans 13 amino acids. CDR3 DNA: TGTGCCAGCGGCAGTTCAACTAATGAAAAACTGTTTTTT. This codes for CASGSSTNEKLFF.

Only a few counts were recorded for this clone. The V and J genes are TRBV15 and TRBJ1-4, with a weak D call TRBD1 (6 bases). V gave up 6 bases and J gave up 2 bases, with 10 bases separating them. Germline CDR1 and CDR2: LNHNV and YYDKDF (reference sequence). The CDR3 has 14 amino acids. The CDR3: CATRQGSTNEKLFF. The CDR3, as DNA: TGTGCCACCAGGCAGGGGTCCACTAATGAAAAACTGTTTTTT. The full variable domain, completed using reference TRBV15 and TRBJ1-4, is DAMVIQNPRYQVTQFGKPVTLSCSQTLNHNVMYWYQQKSSQAPKLLFHYYDKDFNNEADTPDNFQSRRPNTSFCFLDIRSPGLGDTAMYLCATRQGSTNEKLFFGSGTQLSVL.

The genes are TRBV19 and TRBJ2-7; 8 bases match TRBD1. V lost 7 bases and J lost 4; bases outside the gene matches: 15. CDR1 and CDR2 from the germline V gene are LNHDA and SQIVND (reference sequence). The CDR3 covers 16 residues. The DNA of the CDR3 is TGTGCCAGTACTCTCAGAGCCGGGACAGGAGGTTACGAGCAGTACTTC. Translation: CASTLRAGTGGYEQYF.

This chain uses TRBV11-2 with TRBJ2-1, with TRBD2 as a possible D gene (5 bases). Germline CDR1 and CDR2: SGHAT and FQNNGV. The CDR3 is made up of 15 amino acids. Trimming left V 0 bases short and J 10 bases short, with 16 bases between. CDR3 bases: TGTGCCAGCAGCTTAGAGGGCAGGAGGTTTACGGAGCAGTTCTTC. As protein: CASSLEGRRFTEQFF. Full variable domain (outside the CDR3, taken from reference TRBV11-2 and TRBJ2-1): EAGVAQSPRYKIIEKRQSVAFWCNPISGHATLYWYQQILGQGPKLLIQFQNNGVVDDSQLPKDRFSAERLKGVDSTLKIQPAKLEDSAVYLCASSLEGRRFTEQFFGPGTRLTVL.

The rearrangement uses TRBV27 and TRBJ2-3; D possibly corresponds to TRBD2 (7 bases). The CDR3 sequence is 16 residues long. Germline lookup yields CDR1 MNHEY and CDR2 SMNVEV (reference sequence). Trimming took 1 base from V and 3 from J, leaving 14 bases between them. The CDR3: CASSLLVGGRTDTQYF. The CDR3, as DNA: TGTGCCAGCAGTTTATTGGTGGGGGGGCGTACAGATACGCAGTATTTT.

The chain uses TRBV27 and TRBJ2-3; TRBD1 might be the D (5 bases). The CDR3 extends over 15 amino acids. Germline V gene sequence: CDR1 MNHEY, CDR2 SMNVEV (reference sequence). Trimming shortened V by 5 bases and J by 3 bases, and 15 bases separated the two germline ends. Here the CDR3 reads CASSDTGYGTDTQYF. CDR3 in DNA: TGTGCCAGCAGTGATACAGGATACGGGACAGATACGCAGTATTTT.

The V gene is TRBV15, the J gene TRBJ1-4; D might be TRBD1 (6 bases). Per the germline V gene, CDR1 is LNHNV and CDR2 is YYDKDF (reference sequence). The CDR3 length is 15 residues. Deletions cut 1 base from V and 4 bases from J, with 10 bases between. The CDR3 bases are TGTGCCACCAGCAGAGGCCGGACAGATAATGAAAAACTGTTTTTT. This translates into CATSRGRTDNEKLFF.

The chain links TRBV5-1 to TRBJ2-3, with 12 positions matching TRBD2. Trimming at V came to 1 base and at J to 5 bases, leaving 5 bases not matched to a gene. The CDR3 spans 16 residues. CDR1 and CDR2 from the germline V gene are SGHRS and YFSETQ. The CDR3 DNA sequence: TGCGCCAGCAGCTTGACTAGCGGGGGGCCCCAAGATACGCAGTATTTT. Translation gives CASSLTSGGPQDTQYF.

This clone was counted a single time. The chain carries TRBV9 and TRBJ1-1, with no clear D. CDR3 length equals 15 residues. Germline assignment: CDR1 SGDLS and CDR2 YYNGEE. With 2 bases removed from V and 1 base from J, the gap between germline ends came to 12 bases. The DNA for the CDR3 is TGTGCCAGCAGCGTCGGGGAATTCACGAACACTGAAGCTTTCTTT. Translating it yields CASSVGEFTNTEAFF.